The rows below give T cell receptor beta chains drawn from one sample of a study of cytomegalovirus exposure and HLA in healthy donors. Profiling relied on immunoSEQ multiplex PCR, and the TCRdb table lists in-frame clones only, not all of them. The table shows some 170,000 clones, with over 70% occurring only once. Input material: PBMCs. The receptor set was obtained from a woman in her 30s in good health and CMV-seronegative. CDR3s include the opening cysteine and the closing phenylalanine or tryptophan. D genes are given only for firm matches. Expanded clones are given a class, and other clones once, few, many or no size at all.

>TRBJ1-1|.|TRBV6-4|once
CASRGGVSTEAFF
TGTGCCAGCAGGGGGGGGGTCAGCACTGAAGCTTTCTTT
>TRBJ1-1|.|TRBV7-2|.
CASSWTQTGRTEAFF
TGTGCCAGCAGCTGGACCCAGACAGGCCGAACTGAAGCTTTCTTT
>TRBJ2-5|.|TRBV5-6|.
CASSLAGPETQYF
TGTGCCAGCAGCTTGGCAGGGCCGGAGACCCAGTACTTC
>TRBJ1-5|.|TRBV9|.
CASSVGLHQPQHF
TGTGCCAGCAGCGTAGGGCTTCATCAGCCCCAGCATTTT
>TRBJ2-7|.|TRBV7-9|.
CASSPTGEYEQYF
TGTGCCAGCAGCCCTACCGGAGAGTACGAGCAGTACTTC
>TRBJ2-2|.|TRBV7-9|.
CSSSLVLSGELFF
TGTTCCAGCAGCTTAGTCCTATCCGGGGAGCTGTTTTTT
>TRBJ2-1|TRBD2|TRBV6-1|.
CASSELAGGPNEQFF
TGTGCCAGCAGTGAACTGGCGGGGGGGCCGAATGAGCAGTTCTTC
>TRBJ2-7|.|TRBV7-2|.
CASSFTPQGGYEQYF
TGTGCCAGCAGCTTCACCCCTCAGGGGGGCTACGAGCAGTACTTC
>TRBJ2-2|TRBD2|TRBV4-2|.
CASSRTSGFTGELFF
TGTGCCAGCAGTCGGACTAGCGGGTTCACCGGGGAGCTGTTTTTT
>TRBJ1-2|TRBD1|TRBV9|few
CASSLGQGLNYGYTF
TGTGCCAGCAGCCTTGGACAGGGTCTTAACTATGGCTACACCTTC
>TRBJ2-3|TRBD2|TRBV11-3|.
CASSSGLAGVSTDTQYF
TGTGCCAGCAGCTCCGGACTAGCGGGGGTTAGCACAGATACGCAGTATTTT
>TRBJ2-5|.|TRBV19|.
CASSPMVASWGTQYF
TGTGCCAGTAGCCCAATGGTGGCTAGCTGGGGGACCCAGTACTTC
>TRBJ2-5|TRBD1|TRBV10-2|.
CASRGQGLAETQYF
TGCGCCAGCAGGGGACAGGGGTTGGCAGAGACCCAGTACTTC
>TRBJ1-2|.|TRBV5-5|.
CASSLAGAILYGYTF
TGTGCCAGCAGCTTGGCTGGGGCTATACTCTATGGCTACACCTTC
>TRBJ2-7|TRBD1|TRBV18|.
CASSPAGQEYEQYF
TGTGCCAGCTCACCGGCGGGACAGGAATACGAGCAGTACTTC
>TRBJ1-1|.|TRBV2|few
CASSEDDLGTEAFF
TGTGCCAGCAGTGAAGACGACTTAGGAACTGAAGCTTTCTTT
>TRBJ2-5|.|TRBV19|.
CASSMAQRETQYF
TGTGCCAGTAGTATGGCCCAGCGGGAGACCCAGTACTTC
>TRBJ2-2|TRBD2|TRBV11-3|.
CASSPSGTDTGELFF
TGTGCCAGCAGCCCTAGCGGGACGGACACCGGGGAGCTGTTTTTT
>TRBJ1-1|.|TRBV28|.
CASSLIYGGTEAFF
TGTGCCAGCAGCTTGATCTACGGGGGCACTGAAGCTTTCTTT
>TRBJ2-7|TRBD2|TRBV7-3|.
CASSSIQLAGGPYEQYF
TGTGCCAGCAGCTCAATCCAACTAGCGGGAGGGCCCTACGAGCAGTACTTC
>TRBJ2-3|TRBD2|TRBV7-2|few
CASSLVPSGGDTQYF
TGTGCCAGCAGCTTAGTACCTAGCGGGGGAGATACGCAGTATTTT
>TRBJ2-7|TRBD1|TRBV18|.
CASSPLTTGFYEQYF
TGTGCCAGCTCACCATTAACGACAGGGTTCTACGAGCAGTACTTC
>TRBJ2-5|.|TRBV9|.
CASSETVKETQYF
TGTGCCAGCAGCGAGACAGTTAAAGAGACCCAGTACTTC
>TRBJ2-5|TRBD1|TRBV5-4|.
CASSPSTTGGPSQYF
TGTGCCAGCAGCCCGTCCACGACAGGGGGTCCGTCCCAGTACTTC
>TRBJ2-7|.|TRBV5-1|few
CASSLAPSGYEQYF
TGCGCCAGCAGCCTAGCACCCAGCGGCTACGAGCAGTACTTC
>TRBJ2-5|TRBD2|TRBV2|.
CASSARLAGDTGQYF
TGTGCCAGCAGTGCGCGACTAGCGGGGGATACGGGGCAGTACTTC
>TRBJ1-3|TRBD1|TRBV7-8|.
CASSLAEGARGNTIYF
TGTGCCAGCAGCTTAGCGGAGGGGGCGAGAGGAAACACCATATATTTT
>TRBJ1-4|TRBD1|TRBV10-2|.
CASSGQGPPEKLFF
TGCGCCAGCAGTGGACAGGGACCTCCCGAAAAACTGTTTTTT
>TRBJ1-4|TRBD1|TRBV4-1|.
CASSQAGTGSEKLFF
TGCGCCAGCAGCCAAGCCGGGACAGGCTCTGAAAAACTGTTTTTT
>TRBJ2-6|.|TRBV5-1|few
CASSGTVSGANVLTF
TGCGCCAGCAGCGGAACAGTCTCTGGGGCCAACGTCCTGACTTTC
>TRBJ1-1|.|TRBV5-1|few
CASSLGWEGTNTEAFF
TGCGCCAGCAGCTTGGGGTGGGAGGGGACAAACACTGAAGCTTTCTTT